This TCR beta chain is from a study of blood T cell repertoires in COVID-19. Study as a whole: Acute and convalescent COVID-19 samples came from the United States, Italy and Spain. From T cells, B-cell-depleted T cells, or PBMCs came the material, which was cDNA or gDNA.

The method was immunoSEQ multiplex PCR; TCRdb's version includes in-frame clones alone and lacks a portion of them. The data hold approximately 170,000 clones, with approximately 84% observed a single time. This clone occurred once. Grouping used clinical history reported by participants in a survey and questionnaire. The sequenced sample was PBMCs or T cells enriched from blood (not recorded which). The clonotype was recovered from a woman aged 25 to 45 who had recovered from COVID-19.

This CDR3 reads CSARVAGELFF. The CDR3 DNA is TGCAGTGCTAGAGTAGCCGGGGAGCTGTTTTTT. The chain links TRBV20-1 to TRBJ2-2; D uncertain. The CDR3 has 11 residues. Germline assignment: CDR1 DFQATT and CDR2 SNEGSKA (reference sequence). Trimming removed 1 base from V and 6 bases from J, with 3 bases in between.